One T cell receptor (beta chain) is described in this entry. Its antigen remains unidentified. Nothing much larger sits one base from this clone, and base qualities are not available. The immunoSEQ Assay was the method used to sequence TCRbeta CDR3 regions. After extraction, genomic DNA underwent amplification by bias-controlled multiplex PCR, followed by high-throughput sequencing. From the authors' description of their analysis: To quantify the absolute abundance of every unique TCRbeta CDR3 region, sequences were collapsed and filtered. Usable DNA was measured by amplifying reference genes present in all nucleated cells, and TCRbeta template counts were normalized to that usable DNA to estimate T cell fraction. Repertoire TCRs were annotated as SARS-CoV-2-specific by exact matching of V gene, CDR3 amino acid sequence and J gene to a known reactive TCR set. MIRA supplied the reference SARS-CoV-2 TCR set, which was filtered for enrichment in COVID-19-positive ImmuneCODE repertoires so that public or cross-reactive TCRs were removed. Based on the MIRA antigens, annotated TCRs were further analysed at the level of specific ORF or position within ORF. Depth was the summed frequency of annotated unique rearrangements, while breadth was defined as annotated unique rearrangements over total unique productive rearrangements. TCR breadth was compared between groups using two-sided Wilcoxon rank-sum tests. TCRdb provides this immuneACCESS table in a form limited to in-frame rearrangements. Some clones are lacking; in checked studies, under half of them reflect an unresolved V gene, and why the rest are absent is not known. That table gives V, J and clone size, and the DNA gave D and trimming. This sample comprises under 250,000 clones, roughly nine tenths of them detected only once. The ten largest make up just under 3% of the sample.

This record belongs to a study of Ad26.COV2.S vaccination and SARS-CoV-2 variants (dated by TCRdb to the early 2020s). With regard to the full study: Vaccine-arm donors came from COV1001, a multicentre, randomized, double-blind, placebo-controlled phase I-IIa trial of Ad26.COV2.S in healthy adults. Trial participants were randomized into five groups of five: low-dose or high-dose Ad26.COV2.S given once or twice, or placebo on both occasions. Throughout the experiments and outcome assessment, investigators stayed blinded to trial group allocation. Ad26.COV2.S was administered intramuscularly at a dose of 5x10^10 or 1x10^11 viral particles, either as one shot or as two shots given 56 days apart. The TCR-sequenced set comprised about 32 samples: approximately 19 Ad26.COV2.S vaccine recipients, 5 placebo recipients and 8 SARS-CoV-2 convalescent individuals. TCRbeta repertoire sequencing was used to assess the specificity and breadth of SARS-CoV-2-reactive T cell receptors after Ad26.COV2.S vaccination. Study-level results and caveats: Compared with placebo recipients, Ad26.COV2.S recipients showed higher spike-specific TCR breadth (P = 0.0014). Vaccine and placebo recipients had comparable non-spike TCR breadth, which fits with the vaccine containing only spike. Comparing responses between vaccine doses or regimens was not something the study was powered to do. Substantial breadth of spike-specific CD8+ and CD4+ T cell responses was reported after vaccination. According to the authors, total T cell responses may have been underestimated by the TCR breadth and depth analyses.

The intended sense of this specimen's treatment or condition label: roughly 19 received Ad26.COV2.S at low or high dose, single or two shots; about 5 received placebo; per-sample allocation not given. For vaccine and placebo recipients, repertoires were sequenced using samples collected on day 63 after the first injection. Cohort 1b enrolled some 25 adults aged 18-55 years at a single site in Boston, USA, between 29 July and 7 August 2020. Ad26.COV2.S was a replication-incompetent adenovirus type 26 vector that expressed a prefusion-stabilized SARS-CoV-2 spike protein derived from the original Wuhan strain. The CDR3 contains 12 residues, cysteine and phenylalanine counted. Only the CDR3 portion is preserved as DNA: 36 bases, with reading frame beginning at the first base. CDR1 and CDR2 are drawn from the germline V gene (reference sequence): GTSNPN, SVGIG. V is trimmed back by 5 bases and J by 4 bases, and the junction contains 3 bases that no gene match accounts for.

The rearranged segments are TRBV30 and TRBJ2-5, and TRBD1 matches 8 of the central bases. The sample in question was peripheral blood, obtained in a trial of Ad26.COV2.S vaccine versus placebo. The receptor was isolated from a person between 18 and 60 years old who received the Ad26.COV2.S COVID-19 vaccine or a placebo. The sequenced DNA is TGTGCCTGGGACAGGGGTGGAGAGACCCAGTACTTC. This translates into CAWDRGGETQYF. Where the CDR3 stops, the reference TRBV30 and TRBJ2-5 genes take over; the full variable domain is SQTIHQWPATLVQPVGSPLSLECTVEGTSNPNLYWYRQAAGRGLQLLFYSVGIGQISSEVPQNLSASRPQDRQFILSSKKLLLSDSGFYLCAWDRGGETQYFGPGTRLLVL.